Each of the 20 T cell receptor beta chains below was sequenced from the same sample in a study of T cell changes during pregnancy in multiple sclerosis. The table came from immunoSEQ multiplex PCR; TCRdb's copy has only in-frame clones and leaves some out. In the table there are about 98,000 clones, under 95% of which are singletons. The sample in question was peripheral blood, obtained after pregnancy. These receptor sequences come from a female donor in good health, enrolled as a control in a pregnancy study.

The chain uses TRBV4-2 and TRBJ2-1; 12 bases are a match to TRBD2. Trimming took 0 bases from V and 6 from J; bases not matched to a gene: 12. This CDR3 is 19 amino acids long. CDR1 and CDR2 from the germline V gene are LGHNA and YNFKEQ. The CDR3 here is CASSQDGTSGRLVGNEQFF. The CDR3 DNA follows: TGTGCCAGCAGCCAAGATGGAACTAGCGGGAGGTTGGTTGGCAATGAGCAGTTCTTC.

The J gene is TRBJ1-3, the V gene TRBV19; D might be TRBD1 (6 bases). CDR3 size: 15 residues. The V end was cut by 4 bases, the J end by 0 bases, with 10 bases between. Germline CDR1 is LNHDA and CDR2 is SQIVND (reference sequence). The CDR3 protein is CASSNRELSGNTIYF. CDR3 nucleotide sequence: TGTGCCAGTAGTAACAGGGAACTCTCTGGAAACACCATATATTTT.

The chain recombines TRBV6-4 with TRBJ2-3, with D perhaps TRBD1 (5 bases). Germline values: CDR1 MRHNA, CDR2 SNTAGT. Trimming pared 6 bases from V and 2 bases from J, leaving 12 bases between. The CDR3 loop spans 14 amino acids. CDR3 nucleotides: TGTGCCAGCAGCGCAGGGAAATTCACAGATACGCAGTATTTT. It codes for CASSAGKFTDTQYF.

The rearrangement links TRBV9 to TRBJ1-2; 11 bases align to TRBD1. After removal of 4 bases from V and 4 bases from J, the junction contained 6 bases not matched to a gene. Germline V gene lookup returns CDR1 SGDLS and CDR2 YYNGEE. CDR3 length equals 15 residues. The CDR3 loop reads CASSKQDRGLYGYTF. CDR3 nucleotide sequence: TGTGCCAGCAGCAAACAGGACAGGGGGCTCTATGGCTACACCTTC. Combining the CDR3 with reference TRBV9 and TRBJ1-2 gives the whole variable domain DSGVTQTPKHLITATGQRVTLRCSPRSGDLSVYWYQQSLDQGLQFLIQYYNGEERAKGNILERFSAQQFPDLHSELNLSSLELGDSALYFCASSKQDRGLYGYTFGSGTRLTVV.

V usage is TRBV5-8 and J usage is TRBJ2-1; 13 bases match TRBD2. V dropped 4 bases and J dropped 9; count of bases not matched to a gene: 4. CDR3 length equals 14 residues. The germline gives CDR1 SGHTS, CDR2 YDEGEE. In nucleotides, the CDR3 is TGTGCCAGCAGCCTACTAGCGGGGGGGGGTGAGCAGTTCTTC. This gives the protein CASSLLAGGGEQFF. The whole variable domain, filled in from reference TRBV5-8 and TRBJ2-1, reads EAGVTQSPTHLIKTRGQQATLRCSPISGHTSVYWYQQALGLGLQFLLWYDEGEERNRGNFPPRFSGRQFPNYSSELNVNALELEDSALYLCASSLLAGGGEQFFGPGTRLTVL.

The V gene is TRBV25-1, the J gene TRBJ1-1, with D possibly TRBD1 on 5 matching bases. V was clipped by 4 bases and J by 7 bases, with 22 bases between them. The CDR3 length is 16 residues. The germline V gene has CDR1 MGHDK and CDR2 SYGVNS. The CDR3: CASSGIAGRGIGEAFF. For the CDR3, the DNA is TGTGCCAGCAGTGGCATCGCGGGACGGGGGATTGGTGAAGCTTTCTTT.

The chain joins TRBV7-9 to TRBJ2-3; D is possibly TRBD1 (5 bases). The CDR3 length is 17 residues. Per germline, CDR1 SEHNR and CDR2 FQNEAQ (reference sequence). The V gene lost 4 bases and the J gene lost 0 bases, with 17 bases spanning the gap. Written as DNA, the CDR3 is TGTGCCAGCAGCTCCCGTGGGTGGGGCACTAGCACAGATACGCAGTATTTT. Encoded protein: CASSSRGWGTSTDTQYF.

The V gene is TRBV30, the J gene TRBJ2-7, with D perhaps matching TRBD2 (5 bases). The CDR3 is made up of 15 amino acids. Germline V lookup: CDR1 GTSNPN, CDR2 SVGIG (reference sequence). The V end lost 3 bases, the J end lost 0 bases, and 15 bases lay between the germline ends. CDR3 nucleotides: TGTGCCTGGAGAATAAAAGGACTGAACTCCTACGAGCAGTACTTC. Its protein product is CAWRIKGLNSYEQYF.

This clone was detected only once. The CDR3, as DNA: TGCGCCAGCAGCTTGGAGGGGACTAGCGGGGCCACAGATACGCAGTATTTT. Translation gives CASSLEGTSGATDTQYF. The V and J genes are TRBV5-1 and TRBJ2-3; 13 bases are shared with TRBD2. CDR3 size: 17 residues. After removal of 0 bases from V and 2 bases from J, the junction contained 3 bases not matched to a gene. The V gene's germline CDR1 is SGHRS and CDR2 YFSETQ.

The CDR3 region has the DNA TGTGCCAGCAGCGGAGACAGTGCTGGGGCCAACGTCCTGACTTTC. Amino acids: CASSGDSAGANVLTF. The V gene is TRBV6-5, the J gene TRBJ2-6; D is perhaps TRBD1 (5 bases). The V gene's germline CDR1 is MNHEY and CDR2 SVGAGI. The CDR3 totals 15 residues. V was clipped by 6 bases and J by 2 bases, with 11 bases between them.

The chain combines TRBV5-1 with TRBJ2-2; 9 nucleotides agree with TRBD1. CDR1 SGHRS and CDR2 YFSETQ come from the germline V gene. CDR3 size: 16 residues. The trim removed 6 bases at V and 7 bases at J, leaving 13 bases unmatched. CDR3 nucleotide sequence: TGCGCCAGCAACAATTTAGGGACAGGGATAAGCGGGGAGCTGTTTTTT. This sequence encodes CASNNLGTGISGELFF.

CDR3 protein: CASTDRGGGKKLFF. The CDR3 DNA sequence: TGTGCCAGCACCGATCGCGGGGGAGGTAAAAAACTGTTTTTT. This chain links TRBV6-5 with TRBJ1-4; D is possibly TRBD1 (5 bases). Germline V lookup: CDR1 MNHEY, CDR2 SVGAGI. CDR3 length: 14 residues. V shed 7 bases and J shed 9 bases, with 18 bases lying between them.

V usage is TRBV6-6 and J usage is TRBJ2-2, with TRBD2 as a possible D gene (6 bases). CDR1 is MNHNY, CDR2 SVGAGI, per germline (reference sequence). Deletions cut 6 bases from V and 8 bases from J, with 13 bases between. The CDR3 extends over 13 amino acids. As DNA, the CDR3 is TGTGCCAGCAGCCACGGGGACTCTGGGGAGCTGTTTTTT. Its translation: CASSHGDSGELFF.

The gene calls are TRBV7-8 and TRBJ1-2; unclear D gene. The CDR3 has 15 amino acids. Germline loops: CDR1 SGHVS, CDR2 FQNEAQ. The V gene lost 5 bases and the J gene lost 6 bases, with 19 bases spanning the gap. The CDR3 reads CASSPPTITSNGYTF. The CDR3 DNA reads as TGTGCCAGCAGCCCCCCAACCATAACGTCTAATGGCTACACCTTC.

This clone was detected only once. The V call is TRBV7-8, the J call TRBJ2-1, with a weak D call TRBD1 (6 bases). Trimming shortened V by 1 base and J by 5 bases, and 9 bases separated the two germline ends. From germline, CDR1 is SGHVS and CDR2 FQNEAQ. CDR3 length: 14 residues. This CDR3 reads CASSLGGGDNEQFF. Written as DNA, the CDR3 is TGTGCCAGCAGCTTAGGAGGGGGAGACAATGAGCAGTTCTTC.

The CDR3 sequence: CASSFSRIYNEQFF. CDR3 nucleotides: TGTGCCAGCAGTTTTTCTAGAATCTACAATGAGCAGTTCTTC. The rearrangement uses TRBV6-6 and TRBJ2-1, with D uncertain. Looked up from germline, CDR1 is MNHNY and CDR2 is SVGAGI (reference sequence). This CDR3 has 14 amino acids. Trimming pared 4 bases from V and 3 bases from J, leaving 10 bases between.

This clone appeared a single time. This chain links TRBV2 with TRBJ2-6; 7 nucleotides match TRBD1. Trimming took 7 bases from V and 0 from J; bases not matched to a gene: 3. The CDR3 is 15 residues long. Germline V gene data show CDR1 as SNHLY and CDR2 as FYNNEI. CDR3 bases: TGTGCCAGCAAACAGGGGACCTCTGGGGCCAACGTCCTGACTTTC. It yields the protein CASKQGTSGANVLTF.

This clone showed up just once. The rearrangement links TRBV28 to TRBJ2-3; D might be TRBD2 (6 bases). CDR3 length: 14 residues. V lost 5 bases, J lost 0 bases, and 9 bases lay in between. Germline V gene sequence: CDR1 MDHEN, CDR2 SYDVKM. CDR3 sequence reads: CASSATRSTDTQYF. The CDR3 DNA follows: TGTGCCAGCAGTGCGACTAGAAGCACAGATACGCAGTATTTT.

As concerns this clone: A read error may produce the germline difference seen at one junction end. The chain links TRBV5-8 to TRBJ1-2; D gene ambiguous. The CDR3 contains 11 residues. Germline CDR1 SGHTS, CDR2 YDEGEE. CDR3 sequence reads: CASSFRTRTHF. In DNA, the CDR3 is TGTGCCAGCAGCTTCCGGACTAGAACCCACTTC.

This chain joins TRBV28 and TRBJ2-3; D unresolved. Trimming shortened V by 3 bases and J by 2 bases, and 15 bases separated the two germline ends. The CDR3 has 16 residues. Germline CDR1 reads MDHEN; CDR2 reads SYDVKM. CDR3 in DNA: TGTGCCAGCAGTTTCCCCCGGAGTTTAACCACAGATACGCAGTATTTT. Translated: CASSFPRSLTTDTQYF. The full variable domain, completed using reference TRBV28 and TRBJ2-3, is DVKVTQSSRYLVKRTGEKVFLECVQDMDHENMFWYRQDPGLGLRLIYFSYDVKMKEKGDIPEGYSVSREKKERFSLILESASTNQTSMYLCASSFPRSLTTDTQYFGPGTRLTVL.